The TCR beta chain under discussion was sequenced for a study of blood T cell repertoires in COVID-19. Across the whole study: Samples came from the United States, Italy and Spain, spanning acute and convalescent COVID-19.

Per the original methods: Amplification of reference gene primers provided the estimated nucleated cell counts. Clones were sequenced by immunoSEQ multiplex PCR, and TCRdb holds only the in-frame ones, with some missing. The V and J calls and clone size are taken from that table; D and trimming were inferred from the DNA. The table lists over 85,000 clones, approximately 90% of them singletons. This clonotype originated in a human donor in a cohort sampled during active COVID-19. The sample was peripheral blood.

The CDR3: CASSFRERGLYNEQFF. Here the CDR3 DNA reads TGTGCCAGCAGCTTCAGAGAGCGGGGGTTGTACAATGAGCAGTTCTTC. The chain links TRBV7-2 to TRBJ2-1, with 8 bases lining up with TRBD2. The trim removed 3 bases at V and 4 bases at J, leaving 8 bases unmatched. Germline V CDR1 and CDR2: SGHTA, FQGNSA. This CDR3 is 16 amino acids long.